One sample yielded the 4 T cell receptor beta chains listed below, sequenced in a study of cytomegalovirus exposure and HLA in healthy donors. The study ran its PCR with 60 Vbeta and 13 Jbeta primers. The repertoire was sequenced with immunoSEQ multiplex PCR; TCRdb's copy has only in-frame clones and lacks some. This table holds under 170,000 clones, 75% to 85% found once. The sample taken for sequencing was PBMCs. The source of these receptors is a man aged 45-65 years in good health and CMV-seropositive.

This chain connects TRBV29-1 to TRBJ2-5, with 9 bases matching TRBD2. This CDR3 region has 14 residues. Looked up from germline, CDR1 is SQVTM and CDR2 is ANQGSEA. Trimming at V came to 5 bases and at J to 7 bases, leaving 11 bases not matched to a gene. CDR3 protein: CSVRQTSGHGTQYF. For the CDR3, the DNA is TGCAGCGTTCGACAGACTAGCGGCCATGGGACCCAGTACTTC.

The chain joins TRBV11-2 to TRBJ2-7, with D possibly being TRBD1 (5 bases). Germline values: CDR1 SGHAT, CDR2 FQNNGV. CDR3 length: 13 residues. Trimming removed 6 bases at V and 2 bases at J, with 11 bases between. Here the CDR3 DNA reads TGTGCCAGCAGTAGGGGCGCCCCCTACGAGCAGTACTTC. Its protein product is CASSRGAPYEQYF.

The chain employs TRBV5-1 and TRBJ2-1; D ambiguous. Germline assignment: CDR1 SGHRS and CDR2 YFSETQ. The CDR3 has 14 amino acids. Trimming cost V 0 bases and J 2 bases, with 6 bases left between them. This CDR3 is CASSLDPAYNEQFF. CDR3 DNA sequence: TGCGCCAGCAGCTTGGACCCAGCCTACAATGAGCAGTTCTTC.

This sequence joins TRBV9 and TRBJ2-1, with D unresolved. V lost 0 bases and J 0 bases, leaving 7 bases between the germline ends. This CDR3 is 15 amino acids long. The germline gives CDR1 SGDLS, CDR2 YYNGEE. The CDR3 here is CASSVASDSYNEQFF. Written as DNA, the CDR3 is TGTGCCAGCAGCGTAGCCAGCGACTCCTACAATGAGCAGTTCTTC.